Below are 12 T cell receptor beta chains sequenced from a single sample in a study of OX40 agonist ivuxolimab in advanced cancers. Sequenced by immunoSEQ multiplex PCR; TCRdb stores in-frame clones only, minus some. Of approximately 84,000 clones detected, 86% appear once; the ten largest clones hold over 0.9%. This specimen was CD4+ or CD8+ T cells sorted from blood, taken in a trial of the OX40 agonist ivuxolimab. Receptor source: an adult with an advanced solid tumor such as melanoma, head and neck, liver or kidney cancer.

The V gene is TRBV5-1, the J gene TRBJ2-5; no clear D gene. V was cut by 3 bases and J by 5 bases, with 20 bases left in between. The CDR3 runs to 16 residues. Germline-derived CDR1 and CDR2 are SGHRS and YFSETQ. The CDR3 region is CASSYQDNTGSETQYF. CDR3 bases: TGCGCCAGCAGCTATCAGGATAACACTGGGTCGGAGACCCAGTACTTC.

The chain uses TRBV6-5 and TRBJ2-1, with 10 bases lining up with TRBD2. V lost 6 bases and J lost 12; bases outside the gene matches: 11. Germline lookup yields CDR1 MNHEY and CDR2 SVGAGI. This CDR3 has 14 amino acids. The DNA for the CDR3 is TGTGCCAGCAGCCCCAGCGGGAGGGCCGTACGGCAGTTCTTC. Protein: CASSPSGRAVRQFF.

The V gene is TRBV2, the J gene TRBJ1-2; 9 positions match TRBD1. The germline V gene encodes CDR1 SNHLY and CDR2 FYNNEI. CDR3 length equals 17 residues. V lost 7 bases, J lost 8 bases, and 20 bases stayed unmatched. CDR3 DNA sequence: TGTGCCAGCAATACAGGGGGCTTGAAACGAGCTGGGTCCGGCTACACCTTC. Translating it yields CASNTGGLKRAGSGYTF.

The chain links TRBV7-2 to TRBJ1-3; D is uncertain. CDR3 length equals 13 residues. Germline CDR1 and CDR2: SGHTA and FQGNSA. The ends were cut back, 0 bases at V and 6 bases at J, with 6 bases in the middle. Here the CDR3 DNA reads TGTGCCAGCAGCTTAGCCCCAGAAAACACCATATATTTT. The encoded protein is CASSLAPENTIYF.

DNA for the CDR3: TGTGCCAGTATTCCGACAGGGGCTTACACCGGGGAGCTGTTTTTT. The encoded protein is CASIPTGAYTGELFF. This chain uses TRBV19 with TRBJ2-2; the match to TRBD1 covers 8 bases. The CDR3 totals 15 residues. V shed 7 bases and J 3 bases; nucleotides not matched to a gene: 7. Germline CDR1 LNHDA, CDR2 SQIVND (reference sequence).

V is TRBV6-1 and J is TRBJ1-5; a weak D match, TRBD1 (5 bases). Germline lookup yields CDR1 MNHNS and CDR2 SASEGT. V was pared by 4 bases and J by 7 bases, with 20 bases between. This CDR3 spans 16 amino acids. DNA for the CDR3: TGTGCCAGCAGTGGCCCCTTCGGGGGAACAAAACAGCCCCAGCATTTT. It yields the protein CASSGPFGGTKQPQHF.

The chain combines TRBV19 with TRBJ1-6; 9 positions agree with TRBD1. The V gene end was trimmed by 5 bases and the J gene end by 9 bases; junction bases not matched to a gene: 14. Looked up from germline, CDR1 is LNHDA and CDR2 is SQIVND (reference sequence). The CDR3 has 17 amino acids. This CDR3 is CASSQGKQGAVRSPLHF. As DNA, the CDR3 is TGTGCCAGTAGTCAAGGGAAACAGGGGGCGGTACGTTCACCCCTCCACTTT.

As DNA, the CDR3 is TGTGCCAGCAACATGGGGCTATCGAAACAAGAGACCCAGTACTTC. This translates into CASNMGLSKQETQYF. The rearrangement uses TRBV6-6 and TRBJ2-5, with TRBD1 as a possible D gene (5 bases). There are 15 residues in the CDR3. V was trimmed by 7 bases and J by 2 bases, leaving 17 bases between them. Germline CDR1 and CDR2: MNHNY and SVGAGI (reference sequence).

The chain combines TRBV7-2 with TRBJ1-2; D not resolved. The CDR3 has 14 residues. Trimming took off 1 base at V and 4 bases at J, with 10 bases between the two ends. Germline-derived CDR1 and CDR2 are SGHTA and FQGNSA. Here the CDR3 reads CASSLDAETYGYTF. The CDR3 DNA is TGTGCCAGCAGCTTAGATGCCGAGACCTATGGCTACACCTTC.

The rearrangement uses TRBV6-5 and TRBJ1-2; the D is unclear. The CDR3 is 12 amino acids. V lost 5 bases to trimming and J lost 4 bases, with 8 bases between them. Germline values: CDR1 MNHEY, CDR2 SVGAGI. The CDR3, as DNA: TGTGCCAGCAGTCCCAACAGCTATGGCTACACCTTC. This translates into CASSPNSYGYTF.

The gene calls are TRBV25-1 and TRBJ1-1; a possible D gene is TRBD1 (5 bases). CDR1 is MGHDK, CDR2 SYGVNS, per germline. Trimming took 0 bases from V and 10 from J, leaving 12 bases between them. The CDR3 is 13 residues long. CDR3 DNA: TGTGCCAGCAGTGAATACCTACAGGAGAGAGCTTTCTTT. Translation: CASSEYLQERAFF.

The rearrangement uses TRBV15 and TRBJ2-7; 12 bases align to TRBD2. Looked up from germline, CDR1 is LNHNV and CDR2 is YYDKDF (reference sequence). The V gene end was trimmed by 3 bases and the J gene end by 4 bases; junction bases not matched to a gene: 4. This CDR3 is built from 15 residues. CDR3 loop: CATSSGGLAGYEQYF. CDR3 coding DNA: TGTGCCACCAGCAGTGGGGGACTAGCGGGTTACGAGCAGTACTTC.